Given below is one T cell receptor (beta chain) in context. The data are from a study of blood T cells in healthy people across ages. For the second PCR, which ran for roughly 7 to 11 cycles, a sample-barcoded 5' primer and a J-beta primer mix were used. TCRdb itself ran the 5' RACE reads through MiXCR, one entry per CDR3 protein. This sample carries some 560,000 distinct CDR3 sequences, roughly a quarter of them seen once, and the ten largest clones take 3% to 4%. Germline V gene lookup returns CDR1 SNHLY and CDR2 FYNNEI. V lost 1 base, J lost 6 bases, and 4 bases lay in between. The CDR3 totals 12 residues. Another study also made use of these data, one on T cells of mothers and their children.

The sequencing input was blood. The TCR originated in a boy younger than 10 in good health. The rearrangement links TRBV2 to TRBJ2-4, with D hard to call. The CDR3 sequence: CASSEEGNIQYF. For the CDR3, the DNA is TGTGCCAGCAGTGAAGAAGGAAACATTCAGTACTTC. Combining the CDR3 with reference TRBV2 and TRBJ2-4 gives the whole variable domain EPEVTQTPSHQVTQMGQEVILRCVPISNHLYFYWYRQILGQKVEFLVSFYNNEISEKSEIFDDQFSVERPDGSNFTLKIRSTKLEDSAMYFCASSEEGNIQYFGAGTRLSVL.